These 29 T cell receptor beta chains were all obtained from the same sample, sequenced in a study of human T cells and chemical hapten exposure. TCRdb recomputed calls from the RACE reads with MiXCR, one row per CDR3 protein. Of nearly 350,000 distinct CDR3 sequences listed, under 9% are singletons. The time point: patch test 1, 2 weeks after DPC sensitization. Noted treatment: therapeutic diphenylcyclopropenone sensitization with weekly scalp DPC. The specimen comprised whole blood, sampled in connection with sensitization to the hapten diphenylcyclopropenone (DPC). The receptors were sampled from a woman younger than 30 with alopecia areata. Some clones in this sample may be carry-over from other donors' samples.

This clonotype showed up many times. The chain has TRBV7-9 and TRBJ1-6, with 10 bases aligning to TRBD1. The J segment lost 10 bases and the V segment lost 3 bases, leaving 6 bases of the junction unmatched. This CDR3 is built from 15 residues. In germline, CDR1 is SEHNR, CDR2 FQNEAQ (reference sequence). CDR3 nucleotides: TGTGCCAGCAGCTTGGGGACAGGGGTTGGCTCACCCCTCCACTTT. Protein: CASSLGTGVGSPLHF. The whole variable domain, filled in from reference TRBV7-9 and TRBJ1-6, reads DTGVSQNPRHKITKRGQNVTFRCDPISEHNRLYWYRQTLGQGPEFLTYFQNEAQLEKSRLLSDRFSAERPKGSFSTLEIQRTEQGDSAMYLCASSLGTGVGSPLHFGNGTRLTVT.

This clonotype was picked up many times. V gene TRBV12-3 or TRBV12-4 combines with J gene TRBJ2-3, with D unresolved. The CDR3 contains 15 residues. V was pared by 4 bases and J by 4 bases, with 15 bases between. The CDR3: CASSYYQRDSDTQYF. The CDR3 DNA follows: TGTGCCAGCAGTTATTACCAAAGGGATTCAGATACGCAGTATTTT.

The gene calls are TRBV6-5 and TRBJ1-6, with 9 bases that match TRBD1. Germline lookup yields CDR1 MNHEY and CDR2 SVGAGI. V lost 6 bases and J lost 7; bases outside the gene matches: 7. The CDR3 contains 15 residues. The CDR3 region is CASSLGTGHNSPLHF. The CDR3 DNA follows: TGTGCCAGCAGCCTTGGGACAGGGCACAATTCACCCCTCCACTTT.

This rearrangement joins TRBV4-2 to TRBJ2-1; tentative D call: TRBD2 (6 bases). CDR3 size: 16 residues. V dropped 0 bases and J dropped 4 bases, with 13 bases sitting between them. Germline V gene sequence: CDR1 LGHNA, CDR2 YNFKEQ. The CDR3 spells CASSQDRRGKYNEQFF. DNA of the CDR3: TGTGCCAGCAGCCAAGATAGGCGGGGCAAGTACAATGAGCAGTTCTTC.

This clonotype was observed a handful of times. The rearrangement joins TRBV4-3 to TRBJ1-4; TRBD1 might be the D (6 bases). Germline CDR1 reads LGHNA; CDR2 reads YSLEER. There are 16 residues in the CDR3. Trimming stripped 0 bases from V and 4 bases from J, with 12 bases between. Here the CDR3 reads CASSQETGWYNEKLFF. CDR3 DNA sequence: TGCGCCAGCAGCCAAGAAACAGGGTGGTATAATGAAAAACTGTTTTTT.

V gene TRBV7-2 combines with J gene TRBJ1-5, with D tentatively TRBD1 (5 bases). Germline CDR1 SGHTA, CDR2 FQGNSA. V lost 8 bases and J lost 6, with 14 bases in between. CDR3 length equals 13 residues. In DNA form, the CDR3 reads TGTGCCAGCGGAAGGGACGCAGGTCAGCCCCAGCATTTT. It codes for CASGRDAGQPQHF.

In this sample, this clonotype turned up a few times. The gene calls are TRBV7-9 and TRBJ2-5, with D perhaps TRBD2 (5 bases). V lost 5 bases, J lost 1 base, and 11 bases lay in between. Germline-derived CDR1 and CDR2 are SEHNR and FQNEAQ (reference sequence). The CDR3 contains 14 residues. The DNA of the CDR3 is TGTGCCAGCAGCCCACCAAGCGGCCAAGAGACCCAGTACTTC. It yields the protein CASSPPSGQETQYF.

The V and J genes are TRBV6-1 and TRBJ1-2; unclear D gene. V was shortened by 6 bases and J by 5 bases, with 22 bases between the two germline ends. CDR1 is MNHNS, CDR2 SASEGT, per germline. The CDR3 covers 16 residues. As DNA, the CDR3 is TGTGCCAGCAGGCCCTCCGGGAAGGGATGGAGATATGGCTACACCTTC. Amino acids: CASRPSGKGWRYGYTF.

This clonotype was seen repeatedly, ten times or more. This chain connects TRBV5-1 to TRBJ1-1, with 7 bases that match TRBD1. CDR1 and CDR2 (germline): SGHRS, YFSETQ. V gave up 0 bases and J gave up 0 bases; unmatched junction bases: 5. The CDR3 is 16 residues long. CDR3 in amino acids: CASSLGQGSMNTEAFF. The CDR3, as DNA: TGCGCCAGCAGCTTGGGACAGGGCTCCATGAACACTGAAGCTTTCTTT.

V and J are TRBV5-6 and TRBJ1-2; 7 bases map to TRBD1. J was trimmed by 7 bases and V by 1 base; bases with no gene match: 7. Germline V gene sequence: CDR1 SGHDT, CDR2 YYEEEE. This CDR3 is 14 amino acids long. The DNA for the CDR3 is TGTGCCAGCAGCTTGCCGACAGGGACGCGTGGCTACACCTTC. Translation gives CASSLPTGTRGYTF.

This clonotype was found a few times. The chain is built from TRBV13 and TRBJ2-7; TRBD1 agrees at 7 bases. This CDR3 contains 13 residues. J lost 3 bases, V lost 5 bases, and 4 bases had no gene match. Germline V gene data show CDR1 as PRHDT and CDR2 as FYEKMQ (reference sequence). CDR3 bases: TGTGCCAGCAGCGAGGGACAGTTCTACGAGCAGTACTTC. Translation: CASSEGQFYEQYF.

This clonotype was detected only a few times. V is TRBV6-5 and J is TRBJ2-7; 10 bases fit TRBD1. V lost 1 base to trimming and J lost 3 bases; unmatched junction nucleotides: 6. The CDR3 has 16 residues. CDR1 is MNHEY, CDR2 SVGAGI, per germline. The DNA for the CDR3 is TGTGCCAGCAGTTACTGGACAGGGGGTAGGGGCTACGAGCAGTACTTC. It yields the protein CASSYWTGGRGYEQYF.

The chain combines TRBV6-6 with TRBJ2-5; D might be TRBD1 or TRBD2, each matching 5 bases. V dropped 7 bases and J dropped 3 bases, with 12 bases sitting between them. Germline CDR1 is MNHNY and CDR2 is SVGAGI (reference sequence). CDR3 size: 13 residues. In DNA, the CDR3 is TGTGCCAGCACCCGAAGAGGGGAAGAGACCCAGTACTTC. Protein sequence: CASTRRGEETQYF.

Notes on this clonotype: A much larger clone is a single base away; this may be a read error. The J gene is TRBJ2-1, the V gene TRBV12-3 or TRBV12-4, with unresolved D. The CDR3 is made up of 11 amino acids. The CDR3 DNA sequence: TGTGCCAGCAGTTCACCGAGTGAGCAGCTCTTC. It codes for CASSSPSEQLF.

The chain couples TRBV6-5 to TRBJ1-2; TRBD1 matches at 11 bases. Germline V lookup: CDR1 MNHEY, CDR2 SVGAGI. V was pared by 4 bases and J by 4 bases, with 8 bases of the junction left unmatched. The CDR3 totals 16 residues. The CDR3 nucleotides read TGTGCCAGCAGTTCTTGGGGACAGGGGGAATTCTATGGCTACACCTTC. This translates into CASSSWGQGEFYGYTF.

The rearrangement uses TRBV4-3 and TRBJ2-2, with D maybe TRBD2 (5 bases). Germline CDR1 and CDR2: LGHNA and YSLEER. The CDR3 runs 14 residues. The ends were cut back, 0 bases at V and 6 bases at J, with 8 bases in the middle. The CDR3 region has the DNA TGCGCCAGCAGCCAAGATACGAGGGCCGGGGAGCTGTTTTTT. The encoded protein is CASSQDTRAGELFF.

This clonotype showed up many times. The gene calls are TRBV6-6 and TRBJ2-1, with TRBD2 matching over 10 bases. Trimming cost V 5 bases and J 10 bases; bases outside gene matches: 2. This CDR3 has 12 residues. The germline CDR1 and CDR2 sequences are MNHNY and SVGAGI (reference sequence). In DNA, the CDR3 is TGTGCCAGCAGTCTACTAGCGGGGGAGCAGTTCTTC. It is translated as CASSLLAGEQFF.

This clonotype was counted many times. V and J are TRBV6-1 and TRBJ2-7; 16 bases map to TRBD2. The CDR3 is 13 amino acids. V lost 8 bases to trimming and J lost 9 bases; unmatched junction nucleotides: 4. Germline V gives CDR1 MNHNS, CDR2 SASEGT. The CDR3 DNA reads as TGTGCCAGCGGGACTAGCGGGGGGGCCCGGCAGTACTTC. It codes for CASGTSGGARQYF.

The chain is built from TRBV20-1 and TRBJ1-2; D unclear. Trimming shortened V by 0 bases and J by 5 bases, and 19 bases separated the two germline ends. The CDR3 has 16 amino acids. The germline CDR1 and CDR2 sequences are DFQATT and SNEGSKA (reference sequence). The CDR3 spells CSARDPMREESYGYTF. The CDR3 DNA sequence: TGCAGTGCTAGAGATCCAATGAGAGAAGAGTCTTATGGCTACACCTTC.

This clonotype showed up just a few times. J is TRBJ2-3 and V is TRBV14; no firm D call. Germline CDR1 and CDR2: SGHDN and FVKESK. The V end lost 0 bases, the J end lost 6 bases, and 7 bases lay between the germline ends. This CDR3 region has 13 residues. CDR3 sequence reads: CASSQEATDTQYF. For the CDR3, the DNA is TGTGCCAGCAGCCAAGAAGCGACGGATACGCAGTATTTT.

The V and J genes are TRBV12-3 or TRBV12-4 and TRBJ1-1; D uncertain. Trimming took off 5 bases at V and 5 bases at J, with 12 bases between the two ends. There are 13 residues in the CDR3. CDR3 nucleotides: TGTGCCAGCAGTCCCCTAAGCGGAACTGAAGCTTTCTTT. It codes for CASSPLSGTEAFF.

This clonotype was seen many times. The V call is TRBV10-3, the J call TRBJ2-3; possibly TRBD2 for D (5 bases). Trimming took off 2 bases at V and 5 bases at J, with 11 bases between the two ends. The germline V gene has CDR1 ENHRY and CDR2 SYGVKD. CDR3 length: 14 residues. Here the CDR3 reads CAISETLVKDTQYF. The DNA for the CDR3 is TGTGCCATCAGTGAGACACTAGTGAAAGATACGCAGTATTTT.

The table lists this clonotype with many counts. The rearrangement uses TRBV7-2 and TRBJ2-1; TRBD2 matches at 7 bases. CDR1 is SGHTA and CDR2 is FQGNSA in the germline V gene. The V segment lost 5 bases and the J segment 8 bases; nucleotides outside the gene matches: 6. The CDR3 runs 13 residues. The CDR3 here is CASSLLGGYEQFF. Here the CDR3 DNA reads TGTGCCAGCAGCCTGCTCGGGGGGTATGAGCAGTTCTTC.

V gene TRBV28 combines with J gene TRBJ2-7; D is perhaps TRBD1 (6 bases). V was clipped by 3 bases and J by 5 bases, with 14 bases between them. Germline CDR1 MDHEN, CDR2 SYDVKM. The CDR3 is made up of 14 amino acids. As DNA, the CDR3 is TGTGCCAGCAGTTTGCAGGACCAGGGGAACGAGCAGTACTTC. Translation: CASSLQDQGNEQYF.

This clonotype was observed a handful of times. The chain uses TRBV6-5 and TRBJ2-3; no clear D gene. V gave up 0 bases and J gave up 14 bases, with 15 bases separating them. In germline, CDR1 is MNHEY, CDR2 SVGAGI. This CDR3 has 13 residues. CDR3 sequence reads: CASSYSNPGVAYF. DNA for the CDR3: TGTGCCAGCAGTTACTCCAACCCTGGGGTGGCGTATTTT.

This clonotype was observed many times. The chain carries TRBV4-3 and TRBJ1-1; no clear D. Trimming removed 1 base from V and 0 bases from J, with 9 bases in between. Germline V gene sequence: CDR1 LGHNA, CDR2 YSLEER. The CDR3 contains 15 residues. CDR3 in amino acids: CASSQVAQMNTEAFF. The CDR3 DNA follows: TGCGCCAGCAGCCAAGTTGCCCAGATGAACACTGAAGCTTTCTTT.

The rearrangement uses TRBV7-3 and TRBJ1-1; D gene unclear. Germline V gene data show CDR1 as SGHTA and CDR2 as FQGTGA. Trimming cost V 2 bases and J 2 bases, with 9 bases left between them. This CDR3 is 14 amino acids long. CDR3 in DNA: TGTGCCAGCAGCTTAGATGGGGTTAACACTGAAGCTTTCTTT. This sequence encodes CASSLDGVNTEAFF.

Many counts were recorded for this clonotype. The chain uses TRBV6-6 and TRBJ1-1; tentatively, D is TRBD1 (5 bases). The CDR3 extends over 14 amino acids. V gave up 2 bases and J gave up 5 bases, with 12 bases separating them. The germline V gene has CDR1 MNHNY and CDR2 SVGAGI (reference sequence). CDR3 sequence: CASSYEPGRTEAFF. As DNA, the CDR3 is TGTGCCAGCAGTTACGAACCGGGGCGGACTGAAGCTTTCTTT.

J is TRBJ2-7 and V is TRBV14; D might be TRBD2 (5 bases). With 4 bases removed from V and 1 base from J, the gap between germline ends came to 11 bases. Germline lookup yields CDR1 SGHDN and CDR2 FVKESK. This CDR3 has 14 amino acids. As DNA, the CDR3 is TGTGCCAGCAGCCCATACGGGGTTTCCTACGAGCAGTACTTC. Protein product: CASSPYGVSYEQYF.